The next 20 T cell receptor beta chains were all read from a single sample in a study of T cells in Graves' hyperthyroidism and ophthalmopathy (dated by TCRdb to 2018 to 2020). The library was produced with multiplex PCR. These reads were obtained on an Illumina HiSeq 2000. The TCR beta CDR3 regions were amplified from RNA transcripts. The first round of RT-PCR for the TCR CDR3 was performed with the HTBI primer set and the Qiagen OneStep RT-PCR kit. The raw public data were reprocessed by TCRdb itself: fastp quality trimming at Q25, MiXCR clonotype calling, in-frame beta chains only. CDR3 protein duplicates are merged, each entry listing the most common genes and DNA. In this sample the table shows approximately 640,000 distinct CDR3 sequences, 16% of which occur a single time. Jointly, the top ten make up less than 4.5% of the sample. The sequenced sample was blood. These receptors came from a woman in her twenties or thirties with Graves' hyperthyroidism.

This clonotype was counted only a few times. The chain is built from TRBV5-6 and TRBJ2-1; 9 nucleotides agree with TRBD2. The CDR3 sequence is 15 residues long. Germline loops: CDR1 SGHDT, CDR2 YYEEEE. With 4 bases clipped from V and 5 bases from J, the junction kept 7 bases outside the gene matches. DNA of the CDR3: TGTGCCAGCAGCAATAGCGGGAGTTACGACAATGAGCAGTTCTTC. It translates to CASSNSGSYDNEQFF.

This clonotype was picked up many times. The V and J genes are TRBV7-2 and TRBJ2-5; 9 bases are shared with TRBD1. Germline CDR1 reads SGHTA; CDR2 reads FQGNSA. V dropped 3 bases and J dropped 2; count of bases not matched to a gene: 4. This CDR3 is built from 15 residues. The CDR3 DNA sequence: TGTGCCAGCAGCTTGGGACAGGGTCCACAAGAGACCCAGTACTTC. As protein: CASSLGQGPQETQYF. Drawing the rest from reference TRBV7-2 and TRBJ2-5, the complete variable domain is GAGVSQSPSNKVTEKGKDVELRCDPISGHTALYWYRQSLGQGLEFLIYFQGNSAPDKSGLPSDRFSAERTGGSVSTLTIQRTQQEDSAVYLCASSLGQGPQETQYFGPGTRLLVL.

The sample holds many counts of this clonotype. This chain joins TRBV12-5 and TRBJ2-3; D may correspond to TRBD1 or TRBD2 (5 bases each). The CDR3 is 15 residues long. Germline V CDR1 and CDR2: LGHNT, FRNRAP. V gave up 7 bases and J gave up 3 bases, with 17 bases separating them. CDR3 sequence: CASASPWGSTDTQYF. CDR3 coding DNA: TGTGCTAGTGCCTCACCTTGGGGGTCAACAGATACGCAGTATTTT.

This clonotype was seen repeatedly, ten times or more. The chain combines TRBV28 with TRBJ2-1; 11 positions match TRBD2. Germline V lookup: CDR1 MDHEN, CDR2 SYDVKM. Unmatched junction bases numbered 3, after V lost 5 bases and J lost 3 bases. The CDR3 length is 15 residues. Written as DNA, the CDR3 is TGTGCCAGCAGTACCGGGACTAGCGGCTACAATGAGCAGTTCTTC. It codes for CASSTGTSGYNEQFF.

This clonotype has at least ten counts. V is TRBV20-1 and J is TRBJ2-3; tentative D call: TRBD2 (5 bases). Deletions cut 3 bases from V and 6 bases from J, with 7 bases between. Germline loops: CDR1 DFQATT, CDR2 SNEGSKA (reference sequence). This CDR3 region has 11 residues. The CDR3, as DNA: TGCAGTGCTAGGAGGGCGGATACGCAGTATTTT. Protein product: CSARRADTQYF.

Many counts were recorded for this clonotype. V gene TRBV5-1 combines with J gene TRBJ1-2, with a weak D call TRBD1 (5 bases). Per the germline V gene, CDR1 is SGHRS and CDR2 is YFSETQ. This CDR3 contains 13 residues. The V gene lost 4 bases and the J gene lost 4 bases, with 11 bases spanning the gap. CDR3 nucleotide sequence: TGCGCCAGCAGCAAGACAGTCTCCTATGGCTACACCTTC. Translation: CASSKTVSYGYTF. Full variable domain (rest looked up from reference TRBV5-1 and TRBJ1-2): KAGVTQTPRYLIKTRGQQVTLSCSPISGHRSVSWYQQTPGQGLQFLFEYFSETQRNKGNFPGRFSGRQFSNSRSEMNVSTLELGDSALYLCASSKTVSYGYTFGSGTRLTVV.

The rearrangement links TRBV28 to TRBJ2-5; 10 bases align to TRBD2. V was clipped by 2 bases and J by 4 bases; unmatched bases: 4. In germline, CDR1 is MDHEN, CDR2 SYDVKM. The CDR3 has 15 amino acids. CDR3 sequence (DNA): TGTGCCAGCAGTTTACTAGCGGGAGTGGCAGAGACCCAGTACTTC. Amino acid sequence: CASSLLAGVAETQYF. Full variable domain (rest looked up from reference TRBV28 and TRBJ2-5): DVKVTQSSRYLVKRTGEKVFLECVQDMDHENMFWYRQDPGLGLRLIYFSYDVKMKEKGDIPEGYSVSREKKERFSLILESASTNQTSMYLCASSLLAGVAETQYFGPGTRLLVL.

Many counts were recorded for this clonotype. V is TRBV3-1 and J is TRBJ2-5, with a tentative D call TRBD2 (5 bases). The CDR3 extends over 15 amino acids. Germline loops: CDR1 LGHDT, CDR2 YNNKEL (reference sequence). V lost 3 bases, J lost 0 bases, and 11 bases lay in between. The CDR3 spells CASSHIREYQETQYF. CDR3 sequence (DNA): TGTGCCAGCAGCCATATAAGGGAGTACCAAGAGACCCAGTACTTC.

This clonotype was recorded at least ten times. The chain has TRBV5-1 and TRBJ1-1; D is possibly TRBD1 (5 bases). Germline CDR1 SGHRS, CDR2 YFSETQ. The V end was cut by 3 bases, the J end by 10 bases, with 10 bases between. The CDR3 loop spans 11 amino acids. The CDR3 DNA is TGCGCCAGCAGCTCCCAGGGAATAGCTTTCTTT. Translating it yields CASSSQGIAFF.

In DNA, the CDR3 is TGTGCCAGCACCCGGGAGGAGGCCACCAAGGGGTTCTATGGCTACACCTTC. Translating gives CASTREEATKGFYGYTF. The rearrangement uses TRBV28 and TRBJ1-2, with D perhaps TRBD1 (5 bases). V shed 7 bases and J shed 4 bases, with 25 bases lying between them. This CDR3 contains 17 residues. CDR1 is MDHEN and CDR2 is SYDVKM in the germline V gene.

This clonotype was seen a few times. The chain combines TRBV20-1 with TRBJ2-1; TRBD1 matches at 10 bases. Germline V gene data show CDR1 as DFQATT and CDR2 as SNEGSKA (reference sequence). The V and J ends lost 3 bases and 6 bases, in that order; junction bases with no gene match: 11. This CDR3 is built from 16 residues. CDR3 sequence reads: CSARSLGQGRSNEQFF. The CDR3 DNA reads TGCAGTGCTAGGAGTCTGGGACAGGGGAGGTCCAATGAGCAGTTCTTC.

This clonotype was seen at least ten times. This chain uses TRBV28 with TRBJ1-2; D perhaps matches TRBD1 (5 bases). Germline CDR1 is MDHEN and CDR2 is SYDVKM. CDR3 length equals 14 residues. The V end lost 5 bases, the J end lost 0 bases, and 10 bases lay between the germline ends. CDR3 sequence reads: CASSPGTSNYGYTF. The DNA of the CDR3 is TGTGCCAGCAGTCCCGGGACCTCTAACTATGGCTACACCTTC.

In its sample, this clonotype was seen a few times. V is TRBV4-1 and J is TRBJ2-7, with D maybe TRBD2 (6 bases). The CDR3 is 16 amino acids. Per the germline V gene, CDR1 is MGHRA and CDR2 is YSYEKL. V dropped 0 bases and J dropped 5 bases, with 17 bases sitting between them. The CDR3 DNA sequence: TGCGCCAGCAGCCAAGATATCGCGGGACGGGGTGACGAGCAGTACTTC. Residues: CASSQDIAGRGDEQYF.

This clonotype turned up a few times. J is TRBJ1-2 and V is TRBV4-1; D is uncertain. Germline V gene data show CDR1 as MGHRA and CDR2 as YSYEKL. The CDR3 contains 14 residues. V was trimmed by 1 base and J by 8 bases, leaving 14 bases between them. The CDR3 loop is CASSQVLAGRGYTF. The CDR3 nucleotides are TGCGCCAGCAGCCAAGTTCTTGCCGGAAGGGGCTACACCTTC.

A note on this clonotype: Mismatch with germline at one junction end may stem from a read error. This rearrangement joins TRBV27 to TRBJ1-5, with D tentatively TRBD1 (6 bases). Germline CDR1 and CDR2: MNHEY and SMNVEV (reference sequence). The CDR3 has 14 amino acids. The CDR3 region is CVSSLGGVGQPQHF. CDR3 nucleotide sequence: TGTGTCAGCAGTTTAGGGGGGGTCGGGCAGCCCCAGCATTTT.

In its sample, this clonotype was seen many times. The rearrangement joins TRBV30 to TRBJ1-5, with 7 bases matching TRBD1. The CDR3 length is 14 residues. Germline lookup yields CDR1 GTSNPN and CDR2 SVGIG (reference sequence). V dropped 0 bases and J dropped 6; count of bases not matched to a gene: 5. In nucleotides, the CDR3 is TGTGCCTGGAGTGTGTCCAGGGGGGGTCAGCCCCAGCATTTT. It translates to CAWSVSRGGQPQHF.

DNA of the CDR3: TGTGCCAGCAGCCAATTGGACAGCCCCTTCTACGAGCAGTACTTC. Encoded protein: CASSQLDSPFYEQYF. J is TRBJ2-7 and V is TRBV3-1; D perhaps matches TRBD1 (6 bases). In germline, CDR1 is LGHDT, CDR2 YNNKEL (reference sequence). This CDR3 comprises 15 residues. Trimming left V 2 bases short and J 3 bases short, with 14 bases between.

Many counts were recorded for this clonotype. This chain uses TRBV28 with TRBJ2-7, with D maybe TRBD1 (5 bases). Germline values: CDR1 MDHEN, CDR2 SYDVKM. The CDR3 runs to 12 residues. Trimming stripped 1 base from V and 6 bases from J, with 7 bases between. The CDR3 loop reads CASSLSGIEQYF. The CDR3 DNA sequence: TGTGCCAGCAGTTTATCAGGGATCGAGCAGTACTTC.

Remarks on this clonotype: A read error may explain this, as a much larger clone is one base away. The genes are TRBV6-4 and TRBJ2-2; possible D gene TRBD2, 6 bases. The CDR3 is made up of 14 amino acids. The V gene lost 4 bases and the J gene lost 7 bases, with 13 bases spanning the gap. Per the germline V gene, CDR1 is MRHNA and CDR2 is SNTAGT. Written as DNA, the CDR3 is TGTGCCAGCAGTGGCTCGGGGGACGGCGGGGAGCTGTTTTTT. Translated, it gives CASSGSGDGGELFF.

The V call is TRBV2, the J call TRBJ2-1; 13 bases agree with TRBD2. J gave up 2 bases and V 11 bases, and 9 bases lay outside the gene matches. Germline lookup yields CDR1 SNHLY and CDR2 FYNNEI. The CDR3 extends over 16 amino acids. CDR3 nucleotides: TGTGCCTACTCCGGGACTAGCGGGATTACCTACAATGAGCAGTTCTTC. As protein: CAYSGTSGITYNEQFF. Together with reference TRBV2 and TRBJ2-1, the CDR3 gives the full variable domain: EPEVTQTPSHQVTQMGQEVILRCVPISNHLYFYWYRQILGQKVEFLVSFYNNEISEKSEIFDDQFSVERPDGSNFTLKIRSTKLEDSAMYFCAYSGTSGITYNEQFFGPGTRLTVL.